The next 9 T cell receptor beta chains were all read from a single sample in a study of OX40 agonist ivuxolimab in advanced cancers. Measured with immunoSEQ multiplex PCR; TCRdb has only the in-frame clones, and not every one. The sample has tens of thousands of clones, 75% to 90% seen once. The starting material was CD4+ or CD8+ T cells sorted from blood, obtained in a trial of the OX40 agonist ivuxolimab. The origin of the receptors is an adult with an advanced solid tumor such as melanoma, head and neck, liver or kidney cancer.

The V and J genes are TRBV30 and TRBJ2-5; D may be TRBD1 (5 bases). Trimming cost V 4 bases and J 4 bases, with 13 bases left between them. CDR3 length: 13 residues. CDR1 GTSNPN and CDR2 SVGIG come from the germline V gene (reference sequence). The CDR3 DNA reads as TGTGCCTGGAATGCCAGGGAACGAGAGACCCAGTACTTC. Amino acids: CAWNARERETQYF.

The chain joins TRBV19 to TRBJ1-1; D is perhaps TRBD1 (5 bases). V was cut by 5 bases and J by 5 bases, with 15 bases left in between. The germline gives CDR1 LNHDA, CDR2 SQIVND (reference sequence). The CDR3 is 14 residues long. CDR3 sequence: CASSPNGGGTEAFF. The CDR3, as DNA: TGTGCCAGTAGTCCGAATGGGGGGGGGACTGAAGCTTTCTTT. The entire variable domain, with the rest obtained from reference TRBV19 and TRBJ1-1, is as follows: DGGITQSPKYLFRKEGQNVTLSCEQNLNHDAMYWYRQDPGQGLRLIYYSQIVNDFQKGDIAEGYSVSREKKESFPLTVTSAQKNPTAFYLCASSPNGGGTEAFFGQGTRLTVV.

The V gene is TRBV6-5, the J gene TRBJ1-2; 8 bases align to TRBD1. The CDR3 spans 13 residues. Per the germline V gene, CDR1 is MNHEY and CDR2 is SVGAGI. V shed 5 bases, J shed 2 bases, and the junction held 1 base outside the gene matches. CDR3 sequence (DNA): TGTGCCAGCAGTCGACAGGGGAACTATGGCTACACCTTC. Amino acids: CASSRQGNYGYTF.

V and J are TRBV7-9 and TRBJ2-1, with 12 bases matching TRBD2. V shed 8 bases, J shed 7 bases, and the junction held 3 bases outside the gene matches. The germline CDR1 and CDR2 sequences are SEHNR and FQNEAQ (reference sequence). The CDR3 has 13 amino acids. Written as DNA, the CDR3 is TGTGCCAGCGGGACTAGCGGGTCGAATGAGCAGTTCTTC. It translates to CASGTSGSNEQFF.

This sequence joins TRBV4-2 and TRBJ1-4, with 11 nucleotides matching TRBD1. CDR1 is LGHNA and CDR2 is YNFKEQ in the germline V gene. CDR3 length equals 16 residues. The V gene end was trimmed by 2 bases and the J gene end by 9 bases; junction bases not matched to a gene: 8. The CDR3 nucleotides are TGTGCCAGCAGCCAACTACCCGGGACAGGGGGACAAAAACTGTTTTTT. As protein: CASSQLPGTGGQKLFF.

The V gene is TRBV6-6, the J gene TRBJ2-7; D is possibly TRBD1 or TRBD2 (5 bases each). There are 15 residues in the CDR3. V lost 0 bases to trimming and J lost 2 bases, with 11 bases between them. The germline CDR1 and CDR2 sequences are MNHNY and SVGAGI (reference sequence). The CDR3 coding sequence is TGTGCCAGCAGTTACTCTAGGGACCGCCCCTACGAGCAGTACTTC. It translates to CASSYSRDRPYEQYF.

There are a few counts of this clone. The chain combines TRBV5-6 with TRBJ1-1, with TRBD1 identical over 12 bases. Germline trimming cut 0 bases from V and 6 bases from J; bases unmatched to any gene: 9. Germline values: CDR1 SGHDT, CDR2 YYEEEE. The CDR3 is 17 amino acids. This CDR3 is CASSLAGQGAIVAEAFF. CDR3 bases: TGTGCCAGCAGCTTGGCGGGACAGGGGGCTATCGTGGCTGAAGCTTTCTTT.

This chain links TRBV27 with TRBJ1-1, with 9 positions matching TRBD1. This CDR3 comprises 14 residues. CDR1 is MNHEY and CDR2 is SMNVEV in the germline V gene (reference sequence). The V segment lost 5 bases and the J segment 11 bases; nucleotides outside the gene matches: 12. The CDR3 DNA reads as TGTGCCAGCAGTCCAATTACAGGGGGCCGTTGGGCTTTCTTT. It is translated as CASSPITGGRWAFF.

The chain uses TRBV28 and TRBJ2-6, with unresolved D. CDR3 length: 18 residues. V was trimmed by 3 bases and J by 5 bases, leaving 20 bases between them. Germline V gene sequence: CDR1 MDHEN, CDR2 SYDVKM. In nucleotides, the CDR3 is TGTGCCAGCAGTTTTATGTACTTGACACAAAGTCGGGCCAACGTCCTGACTTTC. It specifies CASSFMYLTQSRANVLTF.